Reported below is one T cell receptor (beta chain). What it recognizes is unknown. PCR primers comprised 60 Vbeta and 13 Jbeta primers. Sequencing used immunoSEQ multiplex PCR; TCRdb keeps in-frame clones, though not all of them. The table lists 90,000 to 150,000 clones, less than 65% of them singletons. The data were taken from a study of cytomegalovirus exposure and HLA in healthy donors. Study-wide results and caveats: In a later analysis, several top co-occurrence clusters appeared linked to parvovirus B19, influenza, CMV and Epstein-Barr virus.

The germline CDR1 and CDR2 sequences are SGHAT and FQNNGV. V was clipped by 5 bases and J by 4 bases; unmatched bases: 8. The CDR3 runs 14 residues. The chain recombines TRBV11-2 with TRBJ2-7; 7 nucleotides align to TRBD1. The sequenced material came from PBMCs. The TCR originated in a man in his forties or fifties in good health and CMV-seropositive. DNA of the CDR3: TGTGCCAGCAGCCCGACAGGACAGGAATACGAGCAGTACTTC. This translates into CASSPTGQEYEQYF.